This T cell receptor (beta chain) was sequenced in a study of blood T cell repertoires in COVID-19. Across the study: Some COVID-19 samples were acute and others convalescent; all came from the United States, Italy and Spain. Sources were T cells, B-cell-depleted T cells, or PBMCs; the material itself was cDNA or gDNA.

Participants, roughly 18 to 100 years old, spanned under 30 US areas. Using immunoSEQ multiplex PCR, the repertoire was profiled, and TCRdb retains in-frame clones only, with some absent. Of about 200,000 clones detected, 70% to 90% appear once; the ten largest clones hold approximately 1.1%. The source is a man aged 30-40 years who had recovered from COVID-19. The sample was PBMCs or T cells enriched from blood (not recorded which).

CDR3 protein: CASTLSNTGELFF. The CDR3 DNA sequence: TGTGCCAGCACCCTTTCGAACACCGGGGAGCTGTTTTTT. This chain uses TRBV12-3 or TRBV12-4 with TRBJ2-2; D is uncertain. CDR3 length: 13 amino acids. V shed 7 bases and J shed 0 bases, with 6 bases lying between them.